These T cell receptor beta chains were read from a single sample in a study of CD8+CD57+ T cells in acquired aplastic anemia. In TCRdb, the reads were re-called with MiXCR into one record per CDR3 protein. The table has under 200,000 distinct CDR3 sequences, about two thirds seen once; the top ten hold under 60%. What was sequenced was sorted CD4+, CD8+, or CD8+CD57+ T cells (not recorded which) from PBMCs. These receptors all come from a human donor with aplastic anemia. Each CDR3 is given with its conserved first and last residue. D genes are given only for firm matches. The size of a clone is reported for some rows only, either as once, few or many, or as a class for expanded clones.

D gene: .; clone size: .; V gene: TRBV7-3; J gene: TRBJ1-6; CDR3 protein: CASSPQGTYNSPLHF
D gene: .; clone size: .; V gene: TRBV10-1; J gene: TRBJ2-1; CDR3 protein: CASSEAQFSSYNEQFF
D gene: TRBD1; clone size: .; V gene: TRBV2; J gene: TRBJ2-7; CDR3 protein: CATHRGYEQYF
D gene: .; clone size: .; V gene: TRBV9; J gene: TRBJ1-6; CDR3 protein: CASSVEGVGNSPLHF
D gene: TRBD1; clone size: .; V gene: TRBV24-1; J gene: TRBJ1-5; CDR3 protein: CATSGTGGNQPQHF
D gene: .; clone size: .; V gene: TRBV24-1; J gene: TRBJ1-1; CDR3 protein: CATSDPGQGGTEAFF
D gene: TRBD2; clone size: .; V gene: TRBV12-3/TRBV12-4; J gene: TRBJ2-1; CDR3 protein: CASSLGTSGFNNEQFF
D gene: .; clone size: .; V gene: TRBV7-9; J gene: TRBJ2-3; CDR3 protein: CASSRGDVGGMQYF
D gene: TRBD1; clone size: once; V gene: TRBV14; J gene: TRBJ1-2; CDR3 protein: CASSQDGTGDGYTF
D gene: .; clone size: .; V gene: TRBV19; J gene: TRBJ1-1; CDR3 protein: CASSTIQKRNTEAFF
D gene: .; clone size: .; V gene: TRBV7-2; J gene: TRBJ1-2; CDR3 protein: CASSPGQSNYGYTF
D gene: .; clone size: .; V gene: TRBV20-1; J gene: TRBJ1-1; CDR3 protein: CSARDPRERDTEAFF
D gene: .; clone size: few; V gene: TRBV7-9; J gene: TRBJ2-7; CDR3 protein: CASSEAVGYEQYF
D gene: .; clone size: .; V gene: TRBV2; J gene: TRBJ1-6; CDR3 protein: CASGTEYNSPLHF
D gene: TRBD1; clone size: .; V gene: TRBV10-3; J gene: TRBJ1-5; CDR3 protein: CAISERQGAIQPQHF
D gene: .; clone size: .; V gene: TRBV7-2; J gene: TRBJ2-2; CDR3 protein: CASSFIVTGELFF
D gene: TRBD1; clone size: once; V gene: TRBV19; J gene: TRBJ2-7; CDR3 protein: CASSPTGLQTGSSYEQYF
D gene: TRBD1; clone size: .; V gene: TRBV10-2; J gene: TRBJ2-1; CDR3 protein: CASSPGQGSAVNEQFF
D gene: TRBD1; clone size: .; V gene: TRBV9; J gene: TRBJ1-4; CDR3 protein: CASSVTGRTGSEKLFF
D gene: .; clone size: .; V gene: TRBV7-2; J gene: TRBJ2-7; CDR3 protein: CASSRTTPYEQYF
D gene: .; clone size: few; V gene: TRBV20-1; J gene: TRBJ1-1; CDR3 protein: CSASQGTTTEAFF
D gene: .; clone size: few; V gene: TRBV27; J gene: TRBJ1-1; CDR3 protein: CASSPIQANTEAFF
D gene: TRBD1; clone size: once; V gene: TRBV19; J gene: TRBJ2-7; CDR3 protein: CASSIPGQGVYEQYF
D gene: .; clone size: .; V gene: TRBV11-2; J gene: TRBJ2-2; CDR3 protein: CASNLLVPNTGELFF
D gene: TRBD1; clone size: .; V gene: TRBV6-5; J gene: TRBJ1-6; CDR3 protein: CASTPGQANSPLHF
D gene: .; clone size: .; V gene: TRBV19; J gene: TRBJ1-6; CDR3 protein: CASSIDPGLNNSPLHF
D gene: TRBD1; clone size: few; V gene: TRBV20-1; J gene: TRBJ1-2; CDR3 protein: CSARPGQINYGYTF
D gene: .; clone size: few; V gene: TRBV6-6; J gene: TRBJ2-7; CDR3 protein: CASSQRYEQYF
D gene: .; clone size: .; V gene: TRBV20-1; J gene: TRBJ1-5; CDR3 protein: CSARDRLGLSNQPQHF
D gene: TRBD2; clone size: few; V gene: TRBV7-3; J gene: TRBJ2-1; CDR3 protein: CASSFSRGDNEQFF
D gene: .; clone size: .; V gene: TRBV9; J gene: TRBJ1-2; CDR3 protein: CASSPPTPNYGYTF
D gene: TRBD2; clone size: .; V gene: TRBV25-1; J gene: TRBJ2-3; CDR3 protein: CASSEWTSGVPTDTQYF
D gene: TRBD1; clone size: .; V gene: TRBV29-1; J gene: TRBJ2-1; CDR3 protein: CSVEGGQGAYNEQFF
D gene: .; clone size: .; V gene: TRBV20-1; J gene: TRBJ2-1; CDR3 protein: CSARFDGSEQFF
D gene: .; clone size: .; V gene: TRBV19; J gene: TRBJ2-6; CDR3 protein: CASSITTFTLGANVLTF
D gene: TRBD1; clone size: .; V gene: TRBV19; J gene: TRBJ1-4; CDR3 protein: CASRRTGGNEKLFF
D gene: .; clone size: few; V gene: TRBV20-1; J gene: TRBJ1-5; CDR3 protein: CSASQGTGNQPQHF
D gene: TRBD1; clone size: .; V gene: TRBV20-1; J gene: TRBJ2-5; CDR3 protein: CSARELNPGQGIETQYF
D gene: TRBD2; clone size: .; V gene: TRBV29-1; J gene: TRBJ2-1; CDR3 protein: CSVSRVAGGNEQFF
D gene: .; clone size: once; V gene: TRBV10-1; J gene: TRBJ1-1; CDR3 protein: CASSELQTGYEAFF
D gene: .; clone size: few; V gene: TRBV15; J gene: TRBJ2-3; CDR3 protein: CATSRDGVESTDTQYF
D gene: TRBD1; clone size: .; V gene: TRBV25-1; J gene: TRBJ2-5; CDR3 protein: CASSELRQGGLETQYF
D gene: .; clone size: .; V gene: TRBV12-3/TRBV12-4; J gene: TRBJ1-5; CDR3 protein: CDSSSYVLRPQHF
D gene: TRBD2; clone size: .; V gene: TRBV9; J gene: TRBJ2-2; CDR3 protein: CASSGGGTGELFF
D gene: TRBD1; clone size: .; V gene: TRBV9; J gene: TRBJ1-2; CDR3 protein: CASSISTGMNYGYTF
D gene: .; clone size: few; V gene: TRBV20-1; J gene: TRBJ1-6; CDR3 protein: CSASYLSNRNSPLHF
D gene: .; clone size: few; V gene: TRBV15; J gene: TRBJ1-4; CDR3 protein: CATRAGSTNEKLFF
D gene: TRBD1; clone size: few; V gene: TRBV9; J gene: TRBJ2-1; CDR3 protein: CASRGTPGQGYNEQFF
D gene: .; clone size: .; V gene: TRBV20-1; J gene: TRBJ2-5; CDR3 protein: CSARSHQETQYF
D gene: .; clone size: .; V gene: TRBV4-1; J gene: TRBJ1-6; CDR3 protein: CASSQEGGGVSNSPLHF
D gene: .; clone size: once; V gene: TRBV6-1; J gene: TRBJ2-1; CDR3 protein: CASSEAGGFNEQFF
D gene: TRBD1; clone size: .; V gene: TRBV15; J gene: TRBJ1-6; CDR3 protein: CATSTRTGANSPLHF
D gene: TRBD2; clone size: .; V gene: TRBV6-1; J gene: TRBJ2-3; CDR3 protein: CASSAPGGGADTQYF
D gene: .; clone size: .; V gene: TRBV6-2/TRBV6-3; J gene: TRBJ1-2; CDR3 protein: CASSYGPTRGYTF
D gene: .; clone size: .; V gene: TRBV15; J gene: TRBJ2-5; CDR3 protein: CATSRAKETQYF